The clone carrying this T cell receptor (beta chain) was observed once. Its antigen is unknown. Repertoires were generated with immunoSEQ multiplex PCR, while TCRdb's copy carries only in-frame clones and drops some. The sample contains 25,000 or so clones, approximately 78% of which appear only once. These data come from a study of T cells in narcolepsy. Findings of the study overall: Healthy controls reportedly lacked the autoreactive clonotypes serially found in patients' blood. Autoreactive clone sequences were missing from some blood memory CD4+ repertoires.

The CDR3 runs 15 residues. Trimming at V came to 3 bases and at J to 4 bases, leaving 5 bases not matched to a gene. Germline lookup yields CDR1 LNHNV and CDR2 YYDKDF (reference sequence). The receptor's source is a human donor with narcolepsy. This chain uses TRBV15 with TRBJ1-3, with 8 bases that match TRBD1. The sequenced material came from CD45RA- memory CD4+ T cells from PBMCs. As DNA, the CDR3 is TGTGCCACCAGCAGGGTCCGGACAGGGGGAAACACCATATATTTT. It specifies CATSRVRTGGNTIYF. Using reference TRBV15 and TRBJ1-3 for the parts outside the CDR3, the full variable domain is DAMVIQNPRYQVTQFGKPVTLSCSQTLNHNVMYWYQQKSSQAPKLLFHYYDKDFNNEADTPDNFQSRRPNTSFCFLDIRSPGLGDTAMYLCATSRVRTGGNTIYFGEGSWLTVV.